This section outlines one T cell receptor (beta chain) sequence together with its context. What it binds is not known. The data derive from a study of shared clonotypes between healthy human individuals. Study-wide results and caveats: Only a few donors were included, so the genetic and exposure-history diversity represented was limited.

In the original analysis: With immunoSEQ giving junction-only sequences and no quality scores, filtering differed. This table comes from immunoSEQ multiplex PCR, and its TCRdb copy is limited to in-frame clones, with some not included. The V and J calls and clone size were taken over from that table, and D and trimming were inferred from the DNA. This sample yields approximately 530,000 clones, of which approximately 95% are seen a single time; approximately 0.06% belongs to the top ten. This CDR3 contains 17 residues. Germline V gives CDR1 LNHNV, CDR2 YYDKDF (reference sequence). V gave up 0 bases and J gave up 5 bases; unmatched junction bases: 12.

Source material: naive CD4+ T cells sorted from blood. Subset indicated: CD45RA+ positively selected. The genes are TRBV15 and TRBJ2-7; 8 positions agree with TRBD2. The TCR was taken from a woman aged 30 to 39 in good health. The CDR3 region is CATSRDSWTSYSHEQYF. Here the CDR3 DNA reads TGTGCCACCAGCAGAGATAGTTGGACTAGCTATTCCCACGAGCAGTACTTC.